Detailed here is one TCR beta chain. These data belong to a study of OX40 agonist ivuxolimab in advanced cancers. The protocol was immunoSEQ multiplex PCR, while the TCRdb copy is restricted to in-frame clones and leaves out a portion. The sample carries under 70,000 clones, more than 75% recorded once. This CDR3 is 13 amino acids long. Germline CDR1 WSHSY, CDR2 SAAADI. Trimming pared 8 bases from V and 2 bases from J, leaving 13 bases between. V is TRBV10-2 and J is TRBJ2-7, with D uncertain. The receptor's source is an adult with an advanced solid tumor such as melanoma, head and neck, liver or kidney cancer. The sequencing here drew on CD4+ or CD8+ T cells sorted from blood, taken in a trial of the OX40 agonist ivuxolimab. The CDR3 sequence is CASAHQKTYEQYF. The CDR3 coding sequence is TGCGCCAGCGCTCATCAAAAAACCTACGAGCAGTACTTC.